This TCR beta chain comes out of a study of T cells in narcolepsy. The CDR3 covers 13 residues. CDR1 is SGHRS, CDR2 YFSETQ, per germline. V was pared by 5 bases and J by 9 bases, with 15 bases between. Profiling relied on immunoSEQ multiplex PCR, and the TCRdb table lists in-frame clones only, not all of them. In the table there are roughly 25,000 clones, just under 85% of which are singletons. Points from the study as a whole: No autoreactive T cell clone sequences appeared in some memory CD4+ repertoires. HCRT-specific and TRIB2-specific autoreactive clonotypes appeared among same-patient CSF and blood CD4+ clonotypes.

This clone was detected a few times. The antigen remains undetermined. This sequence was found in a human donor with narcolepsy. The V and J genes are TRBV5-1 and TRBJ2-1; D is uncertain. Sequenced input: CD45RA- memory CD4+ T cells from PBMCs. The CDR3 sequence is CASRLAIVGEQFF. As DNA, the CDR3 is TGCGCCAGCAGGCTTGCCATCGTTGGTGAGCAGTTCTTC.